The source of this TCR beta chain is a study of identical twins. Via MiXCR, TCRdb re-called the 5' RACE reads, giving one row per CDR3 protein. The table records a few hundred thousand distinct CDR3 sequences, approximately 10% of them present only once. Deletions cut 3 bases from V and 7 bases from J, with 7 bases between. Germline V gives CDR1 DFQATT, CDR2 SNEGSKA (reference sequence). CDR3 length equals 11 residues. The J gene is TRBJ2-1, the V gene TRBV20-1; D is undetermined. Sequenced material: naive T cells sorted from blood. The TCR sequence derives from a woman aged 45-65 years in good health. The CDR3 spells CSASAANEQFF. CDR3 bases: TGCAGTGCTAGTGCGGCAAATGAGCAGTTCTTC.